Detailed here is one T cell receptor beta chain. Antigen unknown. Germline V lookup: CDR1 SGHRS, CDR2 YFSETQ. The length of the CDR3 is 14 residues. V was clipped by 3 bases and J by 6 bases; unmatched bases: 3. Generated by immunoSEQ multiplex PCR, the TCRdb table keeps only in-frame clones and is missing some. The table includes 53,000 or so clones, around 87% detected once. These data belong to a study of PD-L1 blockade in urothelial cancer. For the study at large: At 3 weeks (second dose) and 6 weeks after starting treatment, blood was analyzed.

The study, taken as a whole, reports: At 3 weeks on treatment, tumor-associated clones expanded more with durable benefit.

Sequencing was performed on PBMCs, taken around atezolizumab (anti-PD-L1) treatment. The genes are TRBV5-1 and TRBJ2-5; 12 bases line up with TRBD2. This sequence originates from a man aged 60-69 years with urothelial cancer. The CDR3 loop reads CASSSTSGGKTQYF. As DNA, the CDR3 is TGCGCCAGCAGCTCGACTAGCGGGGGAAAGACCCAGTACTTC.